These 21 T cell receptor beta chains came from one sample sequenced in a study of Graves' ophthalmopathy and Graves' hyperthyroidism. Amplification of TCR beta CDR3 regions used RNA transcripts. RT-PCR in the first round used HTBI primers; a second-round multiplex PCR followed. TCRdb fed the multiplex PCR reads into MiXCR, producing one record per CDR3 protein. The top ten clones hold around 3.3% of a sample with approximately 640,000 distinct CDR3 sequences, just over 40% of them seen once. What was sequenced was peripheral blood. The source of these receptors is an adult man with Graves' ophthalmopathy.

The chain has TRBV2 and TRBJ2-5; D gene uncertain. Trimming pared 4 bases from V and 4 bases from J, leaving 10 bases between. From germline, CDR1 is SNHLY and CDR2 FYNNEI. This CDR3 is built from 13 residues. The CDR3 DNA reads as TGTGCCAGCAGTGTGGTTTTCAGAGAGACCCAGTACTTC. Translated: CASSVVFRETQYF.

The V call is TRBV15, the J call TRBJ2-6; a possible D gene is TRBD1 (7 bases). CDR1 is LNHNV, CDR2 YYDKDF, per germline (reference sequence). V shed 2 bases and J shed 1 base, with 12 bases lying between them. CDR3 size: 17 residues. CDR3 protein: CATSRPQGGSGANVLTF. The CDR3 DNA reads as TGTGCCACCAGCAGACCCCAGGGGGGATCTGGGGCCAACGTCCTGACTTTC. Supplemented by reference TRBV15 and TRBJ2-6, the full variable domain reads DAMVIQNPRYQVTQFGKPVTLSCSQTLNHNVMYWYQQKSSQAPKLLFHYYDKDFNNEADTPDNFQSRRPNTSFCFLDIRSPGLGDTAMYLCATSRPQGGSGANVLTFGAGSRLTVL.

This clonotype was seen repeatedly, ten times or more. The rearrangement uses TRBV10-3 and TRBJ2-2, with 7 bases matching TRBD2. CDR1 is ENHRY and CDR2 is SYGVKD in the germline V gene. With V trimmed by 0 bases and J by 5 bases, 6 bases remained unmatched. The CDR3 length is 16 residues. CDR3 sequence reads: CAISESAGVMTGELFF. In DNA, the CDR3 is TGTGCCATCAGTGAGTCGGCGGGAGTTATGACCGGGGAGCTGTTTTTT.

In its sample, this clonotype was seen many times. This rearrangement joins TRBV14 to TRBJ2-7; D uncertain. The V and J ends lost 0 bases and 2 bases respectively, with 11 bases between them. Germline assignment: CDR1 SGHDN and CDR2 FVKESK. This CDR3 contains 15 residues. CDR3 protein: CASSQEGLAAYEQYF. For the CDR3, the DNA is TGTGCCAGCAGCCAAGAGGGTTTGGCCGCCTACGAGCAGTACTTC.

V and J are TRBV10-3 and TRBJ2-5; no clear D gene. The CDR3 spans 10 residues. Trimming pared 11 bases from V and 3 bases from J, leaving 7 bases between. Germline V lookup: CDR1 ENHRY, CDR2 SYGVKD. CDR3 nucleotides: TGTGCCCGAGGAAAAGAGACCCAGTACTTC. Its protein is CARGKETQYF.

This clonotype was found once. The rearrangement uses TRBV25-1 and TRBJ2-7, with 9 bases matching TRBD1. The junction had 8 bases not matched to a gene; V was cut back by 4 bases and J by 7 bases. The CDR3 is made up of 14 amino acids. Germline CDR1 and CDR2: MGHDK and SYGVNS. This CDR3 is CASSGPQGAGEQYF. The DNA for the CDR3 is TGTGCCAGCAGTGGCCCACAGGGGGCTGGGGAGCAGTACTTC.

This clonotype was counted at least ten times. This chain uses TRBV20-1 with TRBJ1-1, with unresolved D. The V gene's germline CDR1 is DFQATT and CDR2 SNEGSKA (reference sequence). CDR3 length: 11 residues. Trimming shortened V by 1 base and J by 6 bases, and 6 bases separated the two germline ends. CDR3 bases: TGCAGTGCTAGAGGACCGGCTGAAGCTTTCTTT. This encodes CSARGPAEAFF.

Notes on this clonotype: A junction boundary mismatches the germline segment, possibly from a read error. The chain couples TRBV24-1 to TRBJ1-2; 8 bases agree with TRBD1. This CDR3 has 15 amino acids. Germline V lookup: CDR1 KGHDR, CDR2 SFDVKD. The CDR3 bases are TGTGCCAGCAGTGAGCAGGGACAGGCGATCTATGGCTACACCTTC. It codes for CASSEQGQAIYGYTF.

This clonotype was detected many times. The J gene is TRBJ2-7, the V gene TRBV2; D is ambiguous. The CDR3 runs 14 residues. V lost 4 bases to trimming and J lost 3 bases, with 13 bases between them. The V gene's germline CDR1 is SNHLY and CDR2 FYNNEI. The CDR3 bases are TGTGCCAGCAGTGTGGAGAAGAACGGCTACGAGCAGTACTTC. Translated, it gives CASSVEKNGYEQYF.

V usage is TRBV2 and J usage is TRBJ1-2; the D is unclear. From germline, CDR1 is SNHLY and CDR2 FYNNEI. V was trimmed by 8 bases and J by 4 bases, leaving 23 bases between them. This CDR3 is built from 16 residues. The chain's CDR3 is CASSPMGGGPAYGYTF. CDR3 coding DNA: TGTGCCAGCTCACCAATGGGAGGAGGACCAGCCTATGGCTACACCTTC.

Comment on this clonotype: One base away lies a much larger clone, so this may be a sequencing read error. J is TRBJ2-7 and V is TRBV9; 9 bases are a match to TRBD2. Trimming removed 0 bases from V and 7 bases from J; junction bases left unmatched: 5. CDR1 and CDR2 (germline): SGDLS, YYNGEE. The CDR3 sequence is 14 residues long. CDR3 sequence reads: CASSVGGLAEEQYF. Written as DNA, the CDR3 is TGTGCCAGCAGCGTAGGGGGACTAGCAGAGGAGCAGTACTTC.

This clonotype showed up many times. The chain joins TRBV2 to TRBJ2-5; D may be TRBD1 or TRBD2 (5 bases each). The V gene lost 3 bases and the J gene lost 5 bases, with 10 bases spanning the gap. CDR3 size: 13 residues. CDR1 is SNHLY and CDR2 is FYNNEI in the germline V gene. CDR3 in DNA: TGTGCCAGCAGTGAGGATGGGGACGAGACCCAGTACTTC. Its translation is CASSEDGDETQYF.

With respect to this clonotype: A clone one base away is much larger, so this may be a read error. In DNA form, the CDR3 reads TGTGCCAGCAGTCAGACAGGAAGAAACACCATATATTTT. Protein product: CASSQTGRNTIYF. V gene TRBV12-3 or TRBV12-4 combines with J gene TRBJ1-3, with D maybe TRBD1 (6 bases). Trimming removed 5 bases at V and 5 bases at J, with 10 bases between. CDR3 length: 13 amino acids.

V gene TRBV20-1 combines with J gene TRBJ1-5; possibly TRBD1 for D (6 bases). Between the trimmed V and J ends, which lost 2 bases and 7 bases, there was a span of 24 bases. Looked up from germline, CDR1 is DFQATT and CDR2 is SNEGSKA (reference sequence). The CDR3 is 17 residues long. The DNA of the CDR3 is TGCAGTGCTAGACGGGACTCCGGGACAATGGTCAGGCAGCCCCAGCATTTT. It encodes CSARRDSGTMVRQPQHF.

This clonotype was detected ten times or more. The chain links TRBV10-1 to TRBJ1-3; D perhaps matches TRBD1 (5 bases). Trimming pared 3 bases from V and 5 bases from J, leaving 8 bases between. CDR1 WNHNN and CDR2 SYGVQD come from the germline V gene (reference sequence). CDR3 size: 13 residues. Written as DNA, the CDR3 is TGCGCCAGCAGTGACCAGGGCCGAAACACCATATATTTT. Encoded protein: CASSDQGRNTIYF.

The CDR3 loop reads CASTRVPDTQYF. Written as DNA, the CDR3 is TGTGCCAGCACCAGGGTCCCAGATACGCAGTATTTT. The V gene is TRBV7-2, the J gene TRBJ2-3; TRBD1 is a possible D gene (5 bases). The CDR3 consists of 12 residues. The germline V gene encodes CDR1 SGHTA and CDR2 FQGNSA. V was clipped by 7 bases and J by 4 bases, with 9 bases between them.

This rearrangement joins TRBV5-1 to TRBJ1-1, with D perhaps TRBD1 (5 bases). Trimming removed 1 base from V and 6 bases from J, with 13 bases in between. The CDR3 is 14 residues long. Germline lookup yields CDR1 SGHRS and CDR2 YFSETQ. The chain's CDR3 is CASSLNGAVAEAFF. In DNA, the CDR3 is TGCGCCAGCAGCTTGAACGGGGCGGTAGCTGAAGCTTTCTTT. The whole variable domain, remainder taken from reference TRBV5-1 and TRBJ1-1, is KAGVTQTPRYLIKTRGQQVTLSCSPISGHRSVSWYQQTPGQGLQFLFEYFSETQRNKGNFPGRFSGRQFSNSRSEMNVSTLELGDSALYLCASSLNGAVAEAFFGQGTRLTVV.

The table lists this clonotype with a few counts. CDR3 sequence: CASSSDGSTDTQYF. For the CDR3, the DNA is TGTGCCAGCAGCTCGGACGGGAGCACAGATACGCAGTATTTT. The chain uses TRBV7-2 and TRBJ2-3; no clear D gene. The V gene's germline CDR1 is SGHTA and CDR2 FQGNSA. This CDR3 contains 14 residues. V was clipped by 4 bases and J by 0 bases, with 8 bases between them.

The rearrangement links TRBV7-9 to TRBJ2-7; the D is unclear. The CDR3 consists of 13 residues. V shed 5 bases and J shed 6 bases, with 14 bases lying between them. Germline CDR1 reads SEHNR; CDR2 reads FQNEAQ (reference sequence). The CDR3 spells CASSPSAGSEQYF. The CDR3, as DNA: TGTGCCAGCAGCCCAAGTGCAGGCTCCGAGCAGTACTTC.

This clonotype was seen more than once but under ten times. V usage is TRBV13 and J usage is TRBJ1-4; the match to TRBD1 covers 7 bases. V shed 7 bases and J 4 bases; nucleotides not matched to a gene: 6. This CDR3 contains 14 residues. CDR1 is PRHDT and CDR2 is FYEKMQ in the germline V gene (reference sequence). The CDR3 DNA follows: TGTGCCAGCACCCCGGGACAGTTTAATGAAAAACTGTTTTTT. Translation: CASTPGQFNEKLFF.

Worth noting for this clonotype: The germline gene is not matched at one end of the junction; a read error may be the cause. For the CDR3, the DNA is TGCGCCACCAGCAGAGATTCCTATGAGCAGTTCTTC. The encoded protein is CATSRDSYEQFF. The chain couples TRBV15 to TRBJ2-1; D ambiguous. Germline V gene sequence: CDR1 LNHNV, CDR2 YYDKDF (reference sequence). The CDR3 covers 12 residues.